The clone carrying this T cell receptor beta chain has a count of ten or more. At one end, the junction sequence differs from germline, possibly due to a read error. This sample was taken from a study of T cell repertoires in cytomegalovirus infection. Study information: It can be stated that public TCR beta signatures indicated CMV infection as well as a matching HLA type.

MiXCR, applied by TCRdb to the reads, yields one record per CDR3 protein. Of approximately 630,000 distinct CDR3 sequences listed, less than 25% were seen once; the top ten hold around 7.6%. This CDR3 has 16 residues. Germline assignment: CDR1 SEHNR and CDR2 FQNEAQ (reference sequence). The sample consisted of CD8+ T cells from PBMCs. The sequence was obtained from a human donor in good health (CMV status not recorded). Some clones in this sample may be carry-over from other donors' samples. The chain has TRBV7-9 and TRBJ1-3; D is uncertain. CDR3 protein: CASSLGTTGSENTIYF. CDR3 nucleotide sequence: TGTGCCAGCAGCTTAGGGACGACGGGTTCTGAAAACACCATATATTTT.